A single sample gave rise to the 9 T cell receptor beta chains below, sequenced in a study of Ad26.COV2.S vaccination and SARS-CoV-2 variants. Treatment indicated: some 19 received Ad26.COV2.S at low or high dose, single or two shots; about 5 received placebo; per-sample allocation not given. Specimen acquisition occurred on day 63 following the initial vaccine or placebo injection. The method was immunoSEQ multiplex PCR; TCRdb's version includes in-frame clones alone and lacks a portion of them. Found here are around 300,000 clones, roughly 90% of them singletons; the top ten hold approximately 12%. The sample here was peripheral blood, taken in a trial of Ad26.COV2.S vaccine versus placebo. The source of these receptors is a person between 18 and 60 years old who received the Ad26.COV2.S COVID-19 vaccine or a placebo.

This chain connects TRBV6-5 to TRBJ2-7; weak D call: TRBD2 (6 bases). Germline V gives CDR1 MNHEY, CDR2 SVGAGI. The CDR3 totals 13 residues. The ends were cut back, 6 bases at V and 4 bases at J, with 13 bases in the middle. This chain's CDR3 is CASSPGLRYEQYF. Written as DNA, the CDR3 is TGTGCCAGCAGCCCGGGACTTAGATACGAGCAGTACTTC.

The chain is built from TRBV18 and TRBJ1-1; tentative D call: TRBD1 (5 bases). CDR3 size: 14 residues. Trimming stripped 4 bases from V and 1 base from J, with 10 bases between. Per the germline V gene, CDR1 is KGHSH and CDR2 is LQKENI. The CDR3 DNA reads TGTGCCAGCTCACTCGGGGGTTCGAACACTGAAGCTTTCTTT. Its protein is CASSLGGSNTEAFF.

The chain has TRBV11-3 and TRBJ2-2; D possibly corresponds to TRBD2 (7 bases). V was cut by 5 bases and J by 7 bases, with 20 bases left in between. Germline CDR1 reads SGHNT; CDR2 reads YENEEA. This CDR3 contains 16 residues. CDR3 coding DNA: TGTGCCAGCAGCCCCGGGTTCGGGGGGCATTTCGGGGAGCTGTTTTTT. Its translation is CASSPGFGGHFGELFF.

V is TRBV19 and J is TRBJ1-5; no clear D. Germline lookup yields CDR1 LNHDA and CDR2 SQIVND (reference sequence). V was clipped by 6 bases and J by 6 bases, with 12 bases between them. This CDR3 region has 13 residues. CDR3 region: CASRGGGSQPQHF. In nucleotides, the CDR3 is TGTGCCAGTAGGGGAGGAGGGTCTCAGCCCCAGCATTTT.

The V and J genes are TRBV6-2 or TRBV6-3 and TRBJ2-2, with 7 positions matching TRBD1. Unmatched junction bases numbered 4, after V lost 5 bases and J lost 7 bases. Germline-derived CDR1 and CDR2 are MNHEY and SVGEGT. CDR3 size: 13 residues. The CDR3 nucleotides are TGTGCCAGCAGTCGACAGGGAGTCGGGGAGCTGTTTTTT. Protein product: CASSRQGVGELFF.

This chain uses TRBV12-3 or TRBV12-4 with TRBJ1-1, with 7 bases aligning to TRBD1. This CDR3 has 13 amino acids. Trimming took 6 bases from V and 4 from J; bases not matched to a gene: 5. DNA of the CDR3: TGTGCCAGCAGCACGACAGGGTTCACTGAAGCTTTCTTT. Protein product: CASSTTGFTEAFF.

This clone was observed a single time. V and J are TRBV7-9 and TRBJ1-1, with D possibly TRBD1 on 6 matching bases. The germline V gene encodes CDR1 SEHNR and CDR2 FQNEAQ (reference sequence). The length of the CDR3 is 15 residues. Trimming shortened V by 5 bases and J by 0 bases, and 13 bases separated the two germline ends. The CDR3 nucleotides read TGTGCCAGCAGCCTCCCCAGGGGCATGAACACTGAAGCTTTCTTT. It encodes CASSLPRGMNTEAFF. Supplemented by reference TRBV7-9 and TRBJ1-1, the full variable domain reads DTGVSQNPRHKITKRGQNVTFRCDPISEHNRLYWYRQTLGQGPEFLTYFQNEAQLEKSRLLSDRFSAERPKGSFSTLEIQRTEQGDSAMYLCASSLPRGMNTEAFFGQGTRLTVV.

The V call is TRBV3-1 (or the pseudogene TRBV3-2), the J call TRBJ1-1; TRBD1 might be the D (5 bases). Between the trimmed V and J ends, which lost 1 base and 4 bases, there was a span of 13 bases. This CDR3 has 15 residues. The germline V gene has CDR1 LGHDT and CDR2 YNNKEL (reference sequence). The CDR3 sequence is CASSQAWGRITEAFF. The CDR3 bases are TGTGCCAGCAGCCAAGCGTGGGGCAGGATCACTGAAGCTTTCTTT.

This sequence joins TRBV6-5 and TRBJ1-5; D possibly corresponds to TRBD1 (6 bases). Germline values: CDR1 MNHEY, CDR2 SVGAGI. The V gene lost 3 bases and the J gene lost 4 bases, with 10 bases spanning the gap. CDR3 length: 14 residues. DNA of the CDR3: TGTGCCAGCAGTTATGACAGGATAAATCAGCCCCAGCATTTT. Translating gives CASSYDRINQPQHF.